Reported below is one T cell receptor (beta chain). Its antigen is not known. Every isolated RNA sample was fully reverse transcribed, so sequencing captured expressed TCRB transcripts. Deep immunoSEQ sequencing covered naive, central memory and regulatory T cell samples. Produced via immunoSEQ multiplex PCR; TCRdb's table is partial and in-frame only. The sample has around 160,000 clones; around 51% are singletons. On average, the one heparinised blood draw given by each donor was around 110 mL. The purity of all sorted populations exceeded 95%. The CDR3 consists of 13 residues. The ends were cut back, 4 bases at V and 2 bases at J, with 11 bases in the middle. The germline V gene encodes CDR1 GTSNPN and CDR2 SVGIG (reference sequence). The data were taken from a study of beta chain features in type 1 diabetes. Broader study findings: Insertion counts at VDJ junctions were lower in type 1 diabetes patients, who also showed more deletions there.

What was sequenced was Tregs from blood. V usage is TRBV30 and J usage is TRBJ2-5, with a possible D match to TRBD1 (6 bases). The clonotype was recovered from a man between 18 and 35 years old in good health. In DNA, the CDR3 is TGTGCCTGGACGGGACATATACAAGAGACCCAGTACTTC. This codes for CAWTGHIQETQYF. Filled out from reference TRBV30 and TRBJ2-5, the complete variable domain reads SQTIHQWPATLVQPVGSPLSLECTVEGTSNPNLYWYRQAAGRGLQLLFYSVGIGQISSEVPQNLSASRPQDRQFILSSKKLLLSDSGFYLCAWTGHIQETQYFGPGTRLLVL.